This TCR beta chain emerged from a study of blood T cell repertoires in COVID-19 (dated by TCRdb to 2018 to 2021). Broadly, across the study: Collaborator samples came from the United States, Italy and Spain and covered acute and convalescent phases of COVID-19. The material from the prospective study consisted of cDNA or gDNA derived from T cells, B-cell-depleted T cells, or PBMCs. The dataset comprised deeply sampled blood TCRbeta repertoires from subjects exposed to, actively infected with, or recovered from COVID-19. The repertoires were made available in a free public database intended to serve as a resource for research on the immune response to SARS-CoV-2. The samples were drawn from the first 160 participants of the ongoing ImmuneRACE study and from over a thousand subjects provided by 6 global collaborators. Nearly every sample came with metadata listing a de-identified subject ID, COVID-19 status, age in years and sex. Where available, HLA class I and class II types were obtained from metadata supplied by the sample provider rather than from assay-based typing.

Each collaborating institution followed its own protocols to collect whole blood in K2EDTA tubes. For TCRbeta analysis, collaborators shipped samples as frozen whole blood, isolated PBMCs, or DNA extracted from either of those sample types. In regard to this clone: The clone's antigen remains unknown. The record has no base qualities; no much larger clone is one base away.

The immunoSEQ Assay, a bias-controlled multiplex PCR, was used to amplify TCRbeta CDR3 regions from genomic DNA. In the paper's pipeline: The number of nucleated cells in each sample was estimated by amplification of reference gene primers within the assay. Sequence reads were collapsed and filtered to measure the absolute abundance of every unique TCRbeta CDR3 rearrangement. For each sample, productive Simpson clonality was calculated as the square root of Simpson's diversity index across productive rearrangements. TCRdb provides this immuneACCESS table in a form limited to in-frame rearrangements. Some clones are lacking; in checked studies, under half of them reflect an unresolved V gene, and why the rest are absent is not known. The V and J calls and the clone size are those of that table, but D and trimming were determined from the DNA. In all, the sample holds about 180,000 clones, and approximately 80% of those were seen once. Jointly, the top ten make up 1.5% of the sample.

The paper as a whole reports these results and caveats: How much clinical and demographic metadata was included differed by source and by participant, and the metadata was provided uncurated.

The CDR3 sequence holds 14 residues, the cysteine and phenylalanine included. The entry retains the CDR3 DNA only, 42 bases that are in frame from base 1. For this chain, trimming is 5 bases at the V end and 8 bases at the J end, and the number of junction bases without a gene match is 5. Taken from the germline V gene (reference sequence), the CDR1 and CDR2 loops are LGHDT and YNNKEL. What was sequenced was peripheral blood. The chain is encoded by TRBV3-1 (or the pseudogene TRBV3-2) joined to TRBJ2-4; TRBD1 aligns with 11 central bases. This TCR derives from a human donor in a cohort sampled during active COVID-19. The bases read TGTGCCAGCAGCTTTGGACAGGGGGCGGACATTCAGTACTTC. Translated, it gives CASSFGQGADIQYF.